The 11 T cell receptor beta chains in this list originate from one sample, sequenced in a study of neoadjuvant nivolumab and ipilimumab in lung cancer. The assay was immunoSEQ multiplex PCR, and TCRdb's table has in-frame clones only and misses some. The data contain thousands of clones, 90% to 95% of them seen just once; the ten biggest clones take up around 3.1%. Sequenced here: blood, sampled after neoadjuvant nivolumab, alone or with ipilimumab, at or shortly before surgery. All receptors derive from an adult with non-small cell lung cancer. Some clones in this sample may be carry-over from other donors' samples.

The genes are TRBV5-1 and TRBJ2-7; D remains ambiguous. CDR1 and CDR2 (germline): SGHRS, YFSETQ. Trimming cost V 1 base and J 4 bases, with 6 bases left between them. The CDR3 consists of 12 residues. The CDR3 DNA sequence: TGCGCCAGCAGCTTGCCCACTTACGAGCAGTACTTC. Residues: CASSLPTYEQYF.

The chain combines TRBV7-8 with TRBJ2-7, with 9 bases lining up with TRBD2. The trim removed 4 bases at V and 7 bases at J, leaving 8 bases unmatched. Germline-derived CDR1 and CDR2 are SGHVS and FQNEAQ. The CDR3 sequence is 14 residues long. The chain's CDR3 is CASSSLGLAWEQYF. The CDR3 DNA reads TGTGCCAGCAGCTCTCTCGGACTAGCGTGGGAGCAGTACTTC.

V usage is TRBV2 and J usage is TRBJ2-5; D is uncertain. From germline, CDR1 is SNHLY and CDR2 FYNNEI. This CDR3 region has 12 residues. Trimming took off 6 bases at V and 5 bases at J, with 10 bases between the two ends. CDR3 sequence reads: CASRLFRETQYF. The CDR3 DNA reads TGTGCCAGCAGACTCTTCCGGGAGACCCAGTACTTC.

The count of this clone is one. The CDR3 DNA reads as TGTGCCAGCAGTCGGGGGGTAGCGGGACCGCCCTATGAGCAGTTCTTC. It is translated as CASSRGVAGPPYEQFF. The J gene is TRBJ2-1, the V gene TRBV4-2; 8 nucleotides align to TRBD2. J was trimmed by 8 bases and V by 6 bases; bases with no gene match: 15. There are 16 residues in the CDR3. CDR1 and CDR2 from the germline V gene are LGHNA and YNFKEQ.

CDR3 region: CASSLKGLAGKNEQFF. As DNA, the CDR3 is TGTGCCAGCTCTCTAAAGGGACTAGCGGGAAAGAATGAGCAGTTCTTC. The chain uses TRBV5-8 and TRBJ2-1, with 13 positions matching TRBD2. In germline, CDR1 is SGHTS, CDR2 YDEGEE. The CDR3 consists of 16 residues. After removal of 7 bases from V and 7 bases from J, the junction contained 11 bases not matched to a gene.

The V and J genes are TRBV7-8 and TRBJ2-5; no definite D call. Per germline, CDR1 SGHVS and CDR2 FQNEAQ. The length of the CDR3 is 13 residues. Trimming took 5 bases from V and 1 from J, leaving 8 bases between them. This chain's CDR3 is CASSARTQETQYF. Written as DNA, the CDR3 is TGTGCCAGCAGCGCAAGGACCCAAGAGACCCAGTACTTC.

The rearrangement joins TRBV2 to TRBJ2-1; D possibly corresponds to TRBD2 (6 bases). This CDR3 spans 15 amino acids. CDR1 and CDR2 (germline): SNHLY, FYNNEI. Trimming pared 5 bases from V and 9 bases from J, leaving 20 bases between. The CDR3 bases are TGTGCCAGCAGTTCGCTCCCGGGAGCTGTCATTGAGCAGTTCTTC. Its protein is CASSSLPGAVIEQFF.

J is TRBJ2-7 and V is TRBV6-1; the D gene is possibly TRBD2 (7 bases). With 4 bases removed from V and 3 bases from J, the gap between germline ends came to 13 bases. Germline loops: CDR1 MNHNS, CDR2 SASEGT. The CDR3 is 14 amino acids. CDR3 sequence (DNA): TGTGCCAGCAGTGGGGAGGGGGGGGGCTACGAGCAGTACTTC. Encoded protein: CASSGEGGGYEQYF.

This clone was detected only once. The CDR3 region has the DNA TGTGCCAGCAGTGACGGGGGATTAGATCAGCCCCAGCATTTT. Protein product: CASSDGGLDQPQHF. This chain joins TRBV2 and TRBJ1-5, with D maybe TRBD1 (5 bases). Deletions cut 3 bases from V and 5 bases from J, with 11 bases between. Germline CDR1 and CDR2: SNHLY and FYNNEI. The CDR3 length is 14 residues.

The chain has TRBV6-5 and TRBJ2-1; 8 nucleotides align to TRBD2. Germline V lookup: CDR1 MNHEY, CDR2 SVGAGI. Trimming took 2 bases from V and 6 from J; bases not matched to a gene: 6. The CDR3 runs to 15 residues. The CDR3 reads CASSYEAGGGNEQFF. The CDR3 DNA reads as TGTGCCAGCAGTTACGAGGCGGGAGGCGGCAATGAGCAGTTCTTC.

This clone was seen a single time. The rearrangement uses TRBV7-2 and TRBJ2-2, with a tentative D call TRBD2 (5 bases). The V and J ends lost 6 bases and 5 bases respectively, with 16 bases between them. CDR3 size: 15 residues. Germline assignment: CDR1 SGHTA and CDR2 FQGNSA. CDR3 DNA sequence: TGTGCCAGCAGTTTCATGGACCTAGCTACCGGGGAGCTGTTTTTT. It yields the protein CASSFMDLATGELFF.